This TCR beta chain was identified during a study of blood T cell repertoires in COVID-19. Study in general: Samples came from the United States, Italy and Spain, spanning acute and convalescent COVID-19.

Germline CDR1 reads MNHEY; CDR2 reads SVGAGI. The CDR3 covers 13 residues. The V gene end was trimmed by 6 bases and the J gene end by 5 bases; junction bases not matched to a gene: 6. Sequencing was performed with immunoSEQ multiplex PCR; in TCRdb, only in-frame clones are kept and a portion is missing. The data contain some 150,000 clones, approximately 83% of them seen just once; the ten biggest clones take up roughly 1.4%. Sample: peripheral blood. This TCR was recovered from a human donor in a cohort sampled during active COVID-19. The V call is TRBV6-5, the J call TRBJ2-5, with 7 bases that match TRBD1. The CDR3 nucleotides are TGTGCCAGCAGAACTACAGGGGTGGAGACCCAGTACTTC. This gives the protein CASRTTGVETQYF.